The rows below give T cell receptor beta chains drawn from one sample of a study of response to subunit inactivated influenza vaccine. One entry per CDR3 protein results from TCRdb running MiXCR on the RT-PCR reads. The sample lists 800,000 or so distinct CDR3 sequences, approximately 21% occurring once. Source: PBMCs from blood, taken more than 4 days after vaccination. These receptor sequences come from a man between 45 and 60 years old who received an inactivated influenza vaccine. The CDR3 runs from the conserved cysteine through the conserved F or W. The D gene is left open where the match is weak. Some rows mark clone size as missing; the rest say once, few, many or name a class of expanded clone.

CDR3aa: CAWNGYVGGYQETQYF; CDR3nt: TGTGCCTGGAATGGATACGTGGGGGGGTACCAAGAGACCCAGTACTTC; v_gene: TRBV30; j_gene: TRBJ2-5; len: 16; abundance: -; d_gene: TRBD2
CDR3aa: CSAVPGLAGADTQYF; CDR3nt: TGCAGTGCCGTTCCGGGACTAGCGGGAGCAGATACGCAGTATTTT; v_gene: TRBV20-1; j_gene: TRBJ2-3; len: 15; abundance: many; d_gene: TRBD2
CDR3aa: CASSQGGQNQPQHF; CDR3nt: TGTGCCAGCAGCCAAGGGGGACAGAATCAGCCCCAGCATTTT; v_gene: TRBV4-2; j_gene: TRBJ1-5; len: 14; abundance: -; d_gene: TRBD1
CDR3aa: CSGKSNEKLFF; CDR3nt: TGCAGCGGCAAGTCTAATGAAAAACTGTTTTTT; v_gene: TRBV29-1; j_gene: TRBJ1-4; len: 11; abundance: many; d_gene: -
CDR3aa: CSAKASGRPNRYEQYF; CDR3nt: TGCAGTGCCAAGGCTAGCGGGAGGCCGAACCGATACGAGCAGTACTTC; v_gene: TRBV20-1; j_gene: TRBJ2-7; len: 16; abundance: few; d_gene: TRBD2
CDR3aa: CASSLSVSGSTGELFF; CDR3nt: TGCGCCAGCAGCCTAAGTGTTAGCGGGAGTACCGGGGAGCTGTTTTTT; v_gene: TRBV4-3; j_gene: TRBJ2-2; len: 16; abundance: -; d_gene: TRBD2
CDR3aa: CASSDPGTSGSSNEQFF; CDR3nt: TGTGCCAGCAGCGATCCTGGGACTAGCGGGAGCTCGAATGAGCAGTTCTTC; v_gene: TRBV9; j_gene: TRBJ2-1; len: 17; abundance: few; d_gene: TRBD2
CDR3aa: CASRHSGQGGKLFF; CDR3nt: TGTGCCAGCAGACACTCGGGACAGGGGGGAAAGCTGTTTTTT; v_gene: TRBV6-5; j_gene: TRBJ2-2; len: 14; abundance: -; d_gene: TRBD1
CDR3aa: CSVGGGGADYGYTF; CDR3nt: TGCAGCGTTGGAGGTGGGGGCGCCGACTATGGCTACACCTTC; v_gene: TRBV29-1; j_gene: TRBJ1-2; len: 14; abundance: -; d_gene: -
CDR3aa: CASSETGNEQFF; CDR3nt: TGCGCCAGCAGTGAGACTGGGAATGAGCAGTTCTTC; v_gene: TRBV10-2; j_gene: TRBJ2-1; len: 12; abundance: many; d_gene: -
CDR3aa: CSARLGGGETQYF; CDR3nt: TGCAGTGCTAGATTGGGGGGAGGAGAGACCCAGTACTTC; v_gene: TRBV20-1; j_gene: TRBJ2-5; len: 13; abundance: -; d_gene: -
CDR3aa: CASSLSGRQPQHF; CDR3nt: TGTGCCAGCAGTTTATCCGGTCGCCAGCCCCAGCATTTT; v_gene: TRBV12-3/TRBV12-4; j_gene: TRBJ1-5; len: 13; abundance: few; d_gene: -
CDR3aa: CASSQGLRVYGYTF; CDR3nt: TGCGCCAGCAGCCAAGGGCTCAGAGTCTATGGCTACACCTTC; v_gene: TRBV4-3; j_gene: TRBJ1-2; len: 14; abundance: -; d_gene: -
CDR3aa: CASSPSGTGKVEAFF; CDR3nt: TGTGCCAGCAGCCCATCCGGGACAGGGAAGGTTGAAGCTTTCTTT; v_gene: TRBV4-2; j_gene: TRBJ1-1; len: 15; abundance: -; d_gene: TRBD1
CDR3aa: CASSQASGGPQETQYF; CDR3nt: TGTGCCAGCAGCCAGGCTAGCGGAGGCCCCCAAGAGACCCAGTACTTC; v_gene: TRBV3-1; j_gene: TRBJ2-5; len: 16; abundance: few; d_gene: TRBD2
CDR3aa: CASSLGTEFGTGLTDTQYF; CDR3nt: TGTGCCAGCAGCTTAGGCACAGAATTCGGGACAGGGCTTACAGATACGCAGTATTTT; v_gene: TRBV13; j_gene: TRBJ2-3; len: 19; abundance: -; d_gene: TRBD1
CDR3aa: CAISESPGQGKSYFEQYF; CDR3nt: TGTGCCATCAGTGAATCCCCGGGACAGGGAAAATCCTACTTCGAGCAGTACTTC; v_gene: TRBV10-3; j_gene: TRBJ2-7; len: 18; abundance: few; d_gene: TRBD1
CDR3aa: CSATISGGAGNEQFF; CDR3nt: TGCAGTGCTACTATTAGCGGGGGGGCAGGGAATGAGCAGTTCTTC; v_gene: TRBV20-1; j_gene: TRBJ2-1; len: 15; abundance: few; d_gene: TRBD2
CDR3aa: CSARDIYSNQPQHF; CDR3nt: TGCAGTGCTAGGGACATCTATAGCAATCAGCCCCAGCATTTT; v_gene: TRBV20-1; j_gene: TRBJ1-5; len: 14; abundance: many; d_gene: -
CDR3aa: CAWSRTRVADTQYF; CDR3nt: TGTGCCTGGAGTCGAACCAGGGTAGCGGATACGCAGTATTTT; v_gene: TRBV30; j_gene: TRBJ2-3; len: 14; abundance: once; d_gene: -